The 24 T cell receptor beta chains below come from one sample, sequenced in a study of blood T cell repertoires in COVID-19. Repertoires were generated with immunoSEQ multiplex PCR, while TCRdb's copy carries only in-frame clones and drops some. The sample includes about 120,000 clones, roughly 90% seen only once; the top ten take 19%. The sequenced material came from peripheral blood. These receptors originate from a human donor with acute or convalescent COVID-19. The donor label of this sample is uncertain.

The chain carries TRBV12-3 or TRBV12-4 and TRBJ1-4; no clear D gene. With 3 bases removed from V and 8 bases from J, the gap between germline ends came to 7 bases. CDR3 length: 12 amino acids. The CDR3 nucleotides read TGTGCCAGCAGTTTGGTCAGGGAAAAACTGTTTTTT. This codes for CASSLVREKLFF.

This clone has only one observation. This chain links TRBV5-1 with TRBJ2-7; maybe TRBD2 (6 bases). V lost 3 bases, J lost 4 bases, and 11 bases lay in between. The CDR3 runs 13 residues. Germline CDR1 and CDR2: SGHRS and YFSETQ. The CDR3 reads CASSSGLLYEQYF. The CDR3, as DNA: TGCGCCAGCAGCTCGGGACTCCTTTACGAGCAGTACTTC.

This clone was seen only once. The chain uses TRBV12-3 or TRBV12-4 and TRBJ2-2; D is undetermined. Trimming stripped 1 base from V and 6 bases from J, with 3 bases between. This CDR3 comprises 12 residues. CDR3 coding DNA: TGTGCCAGCAGTTTAGTAGCCGGGGAGCTGTTTTTT. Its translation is CASSLVAGELFF.

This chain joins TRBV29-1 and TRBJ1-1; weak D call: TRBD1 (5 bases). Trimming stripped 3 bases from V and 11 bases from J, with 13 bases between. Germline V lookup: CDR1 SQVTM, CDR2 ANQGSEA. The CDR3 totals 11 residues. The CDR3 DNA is TGCAGCGTTGACAGGGAAGTGATGGCTTTCTTT. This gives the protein CSVDREVMAFF.

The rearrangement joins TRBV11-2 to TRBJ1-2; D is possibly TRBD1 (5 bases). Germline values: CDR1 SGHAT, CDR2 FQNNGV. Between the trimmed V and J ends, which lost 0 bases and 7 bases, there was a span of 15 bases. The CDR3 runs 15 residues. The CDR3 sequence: CASSLDPSGYLGYTF. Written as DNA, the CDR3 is TGTGCCAGCAGCTTAGACCCATCAGGGTATCTTGGCTACACCTTC.

The CDR3 spells CASSAGTYHEQFF. CDR3 bases: TGTGCCAGCAGCGCGGGGACGTACCATGAGCAGTTCTTC. This chain connects TRBV5-6 to TRBJ2-1, with a weak D call TRBD2 (6 bases). The CDR3 is 13 residues long. V lost 4 bases and J lost 8, with 13 bases in between. Germline-derived CDR1 and CDR2 are SGHDT and YYEEEE.

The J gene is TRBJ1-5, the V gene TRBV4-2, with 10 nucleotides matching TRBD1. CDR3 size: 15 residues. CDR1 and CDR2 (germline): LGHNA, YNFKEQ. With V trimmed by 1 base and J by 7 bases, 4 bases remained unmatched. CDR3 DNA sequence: TGTGCCAGCAGCCAAGGGGACAGGGGATCCCAGCCCCAGCATTTT. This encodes CASSQGDRGSQPQHF.

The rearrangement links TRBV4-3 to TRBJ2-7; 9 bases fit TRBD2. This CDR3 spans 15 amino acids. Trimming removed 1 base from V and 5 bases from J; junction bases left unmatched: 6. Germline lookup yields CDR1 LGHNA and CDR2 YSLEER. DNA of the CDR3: TGCGCCAGCAGCCAAGGGCATAGCGGGAGCAACGAGCAGTACTTC. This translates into CASSQGHSGSNEQYF.

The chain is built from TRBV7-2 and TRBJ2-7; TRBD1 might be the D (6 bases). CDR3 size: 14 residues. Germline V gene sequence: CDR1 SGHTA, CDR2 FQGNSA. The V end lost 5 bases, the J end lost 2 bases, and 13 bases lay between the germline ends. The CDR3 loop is CASSLDRETYEQYF. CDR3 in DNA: TGTGCCAGCAGCCTGGACAGAGAAACCTACGAGCAGTACTTC.

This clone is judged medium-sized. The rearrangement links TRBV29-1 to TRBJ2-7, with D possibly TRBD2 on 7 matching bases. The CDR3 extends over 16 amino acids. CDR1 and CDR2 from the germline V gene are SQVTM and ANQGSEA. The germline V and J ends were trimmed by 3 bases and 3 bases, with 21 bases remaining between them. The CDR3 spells CSVETAEGGPSYEQYF. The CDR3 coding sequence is TGCAGCGTTGAGACGGCCGAGGGGGGGCCCAGCTACGAGCAGTACTTC.

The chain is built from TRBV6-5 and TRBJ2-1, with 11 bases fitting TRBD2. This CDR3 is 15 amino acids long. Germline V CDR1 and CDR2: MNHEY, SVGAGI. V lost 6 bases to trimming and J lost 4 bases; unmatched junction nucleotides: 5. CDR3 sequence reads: CASRAGTSGYNEQFF. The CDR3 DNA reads TGTGCCAGCAGAGCCGGGACTAGCGGTTACAATGAGCAGTTCTTC.

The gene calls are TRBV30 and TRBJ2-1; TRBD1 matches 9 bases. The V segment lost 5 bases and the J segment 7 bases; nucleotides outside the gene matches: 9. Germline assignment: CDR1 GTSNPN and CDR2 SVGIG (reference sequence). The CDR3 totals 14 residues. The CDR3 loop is CAWLPGQGGNEQFF. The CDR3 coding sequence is TGTGCCTGGCTACCGGGACAGGGTGGGAATGAGCAGTTCTTC. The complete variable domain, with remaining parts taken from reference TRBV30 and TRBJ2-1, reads SQTIHQWPATLVQPVGSPLSLECTVEGTSNPNLYWYRQAAGRGLQLLFYSVGIGQISSEVPQNLSASRPQDRQFILSSKKLLLSDSGFYLCAWLPGQGGNEQFFGPGTRLTVL.

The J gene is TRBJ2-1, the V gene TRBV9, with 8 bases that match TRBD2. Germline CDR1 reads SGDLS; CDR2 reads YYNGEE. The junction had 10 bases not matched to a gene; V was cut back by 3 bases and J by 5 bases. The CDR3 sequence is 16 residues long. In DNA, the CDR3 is TGTGCCAGCAGCGCAGGATTAAGCGGGAGAGACAATGAGCAGTTCTTC. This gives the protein CASSAGLSGRDNEQFF.

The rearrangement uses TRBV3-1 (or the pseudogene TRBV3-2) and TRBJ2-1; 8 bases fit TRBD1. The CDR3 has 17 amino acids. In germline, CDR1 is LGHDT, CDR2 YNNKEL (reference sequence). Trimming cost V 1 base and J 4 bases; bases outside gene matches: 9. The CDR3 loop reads CASSQASGGGVYNEQFF. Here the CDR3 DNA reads TGTGCCAGCAGCCAAGCCTCAGGGGGCGGGGTATACAATGAGCAGTTCTTC.

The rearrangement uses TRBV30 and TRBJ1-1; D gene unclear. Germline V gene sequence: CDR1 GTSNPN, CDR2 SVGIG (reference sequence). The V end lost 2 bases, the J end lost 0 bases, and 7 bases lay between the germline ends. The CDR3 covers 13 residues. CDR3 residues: CAWSLQLNTEAFF. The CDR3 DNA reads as TGTGCCTGGAGTTTACAGCTGAACACTGAAGCTTTCTTT.

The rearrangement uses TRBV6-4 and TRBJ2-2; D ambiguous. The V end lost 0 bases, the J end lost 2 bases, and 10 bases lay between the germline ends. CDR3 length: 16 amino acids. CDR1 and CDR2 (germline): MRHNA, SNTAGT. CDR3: CASSDSYGSNTGELFF. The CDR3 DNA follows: TGTGCCAGCAGTGACTCGTACGGGTCTAACACCGGGGAGCTGTTTTTT.

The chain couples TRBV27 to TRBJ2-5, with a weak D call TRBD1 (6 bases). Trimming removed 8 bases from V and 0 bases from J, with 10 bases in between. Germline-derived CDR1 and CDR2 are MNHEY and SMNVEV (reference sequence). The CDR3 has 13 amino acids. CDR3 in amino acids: CASFGQNQETQYF. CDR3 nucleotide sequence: TGTGCCAGCTTTGGACAGAACCAAGAGACCCAGTACTTC.

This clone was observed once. The CDR3 nucleotides read TGTGCCATCAGTCGGGGATCCCTAGAGGACGAGCAGTACTTC. Residues: CAISRGSLEDEQYF. This chain connects TRBV10-3 to TRBJ2-7; maybe TRBD2 (5 bases). Trimming removed 5 bases from V and 5 bases from J, with 16 bases in between. The CDR3 totals 14 residues. From germline, CDR1 is ENHRY and CDR2 SYGVKD.

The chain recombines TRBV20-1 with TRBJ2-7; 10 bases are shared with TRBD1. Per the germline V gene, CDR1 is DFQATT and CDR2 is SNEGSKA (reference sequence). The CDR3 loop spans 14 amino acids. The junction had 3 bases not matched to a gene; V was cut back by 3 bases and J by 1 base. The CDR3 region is CSASGQGGSYEQYF. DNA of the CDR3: TGCAGTGCTAGTGGACAGGGGGGGTCCTACGAGCAGTACTTC.

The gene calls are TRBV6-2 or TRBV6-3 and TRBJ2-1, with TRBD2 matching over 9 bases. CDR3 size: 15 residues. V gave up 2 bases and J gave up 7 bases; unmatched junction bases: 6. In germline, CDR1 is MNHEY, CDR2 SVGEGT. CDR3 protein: CASSYLLAGRNEQFF. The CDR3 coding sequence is TGTGCCAGCAGTTACCTCCTAGCGGGAAGGAATGAGCAGTTCTTC.

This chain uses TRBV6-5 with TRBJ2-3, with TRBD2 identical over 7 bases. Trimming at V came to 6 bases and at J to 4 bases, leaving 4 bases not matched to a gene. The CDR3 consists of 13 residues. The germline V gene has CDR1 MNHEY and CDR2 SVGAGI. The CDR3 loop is CASRTSSADTQYF. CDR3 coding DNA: TGTGCCAGCAGGACTAGCAGTGCAGATACGCAGTATTTT.

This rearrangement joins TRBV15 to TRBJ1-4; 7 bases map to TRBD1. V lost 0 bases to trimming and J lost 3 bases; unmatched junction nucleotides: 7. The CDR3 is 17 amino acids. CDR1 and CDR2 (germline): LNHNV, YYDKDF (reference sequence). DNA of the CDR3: TGTGCCACCAGCAGAGATCACCCGACAGGGCCTAATGAAAAACTGTTTTTT. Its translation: CATSRDHPTGPNEKLFF.

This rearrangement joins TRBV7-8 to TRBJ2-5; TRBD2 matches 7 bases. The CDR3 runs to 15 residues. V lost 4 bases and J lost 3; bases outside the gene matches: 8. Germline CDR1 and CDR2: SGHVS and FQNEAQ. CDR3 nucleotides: TGTGCCAGCAGCTGGTGGGCTAGCGGAAAAGAGACCCAGTACTTC. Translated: CASSWWASGKETQYF.

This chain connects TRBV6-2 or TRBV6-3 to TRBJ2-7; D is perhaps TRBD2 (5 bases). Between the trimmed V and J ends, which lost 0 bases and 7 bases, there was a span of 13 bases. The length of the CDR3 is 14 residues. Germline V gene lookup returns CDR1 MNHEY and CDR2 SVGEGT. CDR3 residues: CASSYSKGSGEQYF. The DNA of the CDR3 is TGTGCCAGCAGTTACTCGAAAGGGTCGGGGGAGCAGTACTTC.